This T cell receptor (beta chain) was sequenced during a study of vaccination and CD4 T cells after COVID-19. Study as a whole: Overlapping peptides covering the spike proteins of SARS-CoV-2, HCoV-NL63, HCoV-OC43 and HCoV-229E were added to stimulate cells.

The treatment: roughly 10-day PBMC culture with coronavirus spike peptide pools or control peptides (ViraFEST assay). Peptide pools at 8.5 to 10 ug/ml, together with around 10 IU/ml IL-2, were added to cultures of roughly 2.1 million PBMCs per well. Cultured CD4+ T-cell DNA underwent Oncomine TCR Beta short-read sequencing. The source of extracted genomic DNA was cultured CD4+ T cells. TCRdb analysed the PCR reads with MiXCR anew, one entry per CDR3 protein. The sample shows under 20,000 distinct CDR3 sequences, around half of them seen only once. General study results and limits: Researchers report that 304 of 307 vaccine-specific clones in convalescent patients proved spike mono-reactive.

Comment on this clonotype: Its antigen is not known.

Source material: CD4+ T cells from blood, cultured in vitro. The sequence was collected from a human donor who had recovered from COVID-19.

CDR3 loop: CASKGRVGRGYTF. The CDR3 nucleotides read TGTGCCAGCAAGGGCAGGGTGGGACGTGGCTACACCTTC. The chain uses TRBV28 and TRBJ1-2; maybe TRBD1 (5 bases). Per germline, CDR1 MDHEN and CDR2 SYDVKM. The CDR3 sequence is 13 residues long. Trimming left V 7 bases short and J 7 bases short, with 16 bases between.